These 19 T cell receptor beta chains share one sample of origin, sequenced in a study of PD-1 blockade in classical Hodgkin lymphoma. TCRdb's table, derived via immunoSEQ multiplex PCR, lists solely in-frame clones and lacks some. This sample has tens of thousands of clones, with more than 80% found just once. Stated time point: cycle 4 day 1 (C4D1), after around six weeks of nivolumab. There was relapse after autologous stem cell transplantation in every patient, and there was variation in brentuximab vedotin exposure. The sample consisted of peripheral blood mononuclear cells (PBMCs), taken before the fourth cycle of nivolumab. These receptors originate from a human donor with classical Hodgkin lymphoma.

This clone was seen only once. This chain connects TRBV5-4 to TRBJ1-1, with 9 bases fitting TRBD1. The germline CDR1 and CDR2 sequences are SGHNT and YYREEE (reference sequence). The CDR3 spans 16 residues. The V segment lost 4 bases and the J segment 0 bases; nucleotides outside the gene matches: 7. Here the CDR3 DNA reads TGTGCCAGCAGCCCGGGACAGGGTATGATGAACACTGAAGCTTTCTTT. This encodes CASSPGQGMMNTEAFF.

J is TRBJ1-3 and V is TRBV6-1; TRBD1 might be the D (6 bases). CDR3 length: 14 amino acids. CDR1 and CDR2 from the germline V gene are MNHNS and SASEGT. V was shortened by 7 bases and J by 3 bases, with 13 bases between the two germline ends. The CDR3 nucleotides are TGTGCCAGCAACCGCCGGACAGTTGGAAACACCATATATTTT. Encoded protein: CASNRRTVGNTIYF.

The chain couples TRBV2 to TRBJ1-6, with D perhaps TRBD1 (6 bases). CDR1 and CDR2 (germline): SNHLY, FYNNEI. The CDR3 extends over 12 amino acids. Between the trimmed V and J ends, which lost 5 bases and 8 bases, there was a span of 7 bases. The CDR3 DNA follows: TGTGCCAGCAGTCGACAGGATTCACCCCTCCACTTT. Its protein product is CASSRQDSPLHF.

The chain has TRBV7-6 and TRBJ2-7, with TRBD2 matching 7 bases. Germline V gene sequence: CDR1 SGHVS, CDR2 FNYEAQ. The CDR3 runs to 16 residues. V lost 1 base and J lost 2; bases outside the gene matches: 8. CDR3 coding DNA: TGTGCCAGCAGCTTAGTGGCGGGGGAGGATCCCTACGAGCAGTACTTC. As protein: CASSLVAGEDPYEQYF.

The V and J genes are TRBV7-8 and TRBJ2-6; D ambiguous. Trimming pared 4 bases from V and 2 bases from J, leaving 21 bases between. This CDR3 spans 19 amino acids. Germline CDR1 reads SGHVS; CDR2 reads FQNEAQ. This chain's CDR3 is CASSSPRSRGLPGANVLTF. The CDR3 nucleotides read TGTGCCAGCAGCTCACCCCGATCACGCGGTCTCCCTGGGGCCAACGTCCTGACTTTC.

The V gene is TRBV30, the J gene TRBJ2-3; D is perhaps TRBD2 (7 bases). V was trimmed by 3 bases and J by 2 bases, leaving 21 bases between them. Germline V gene data show CDR1 as GTSNPN and CDR2 as SVGIG (reference sequence). The CDR3 has 17 amino acids. In nucleotides, the CDR3 is TGTGCCTGGAGCGCGATTGCGGGGGCGGGGGACACAGATACGCAGTATTTT. This sequence encodes CAWSAIAGAGDTDTQYF.

The chain joins TRBV4-1 to TRBJ1-2; D is uncertain. The CDR3 spans 19 residues. Germline-derived CDR1 and CDR2 are MGHRA and YSYEKL. V lost 1 base, J lost 2 bases, and 23 bases lay in between. The CDR3 loop is CASSQGSWFNRTQNYGYTF. CDR3 DNA sequence: TGCGCCAGCAGCCAAGGCTCGTGGTTCAACCGCACACAGAACTATGGCTACACCTTC.

The rearrangement links TRBV27 to TRBJ1-6; no reliable D call. CDR1 is MNHEY and CDR2 is SMNVEV in the germline V gene (reference sequence). This CDR3 has 12 amino acids. V was trimmed by 6 bases and J by 0 bases, leaving 0 bases between them. CDR3 nucleotides: TGTGCCAGCAGCTCCTATAATTCACCCCTCCACTTT. Translation: CASSSYNSPLHF.

This chain connects TRBV6-5 to TRBJ2-7, with 9 bases lining up with TRBD1. Germline loops: CDR1 MNHEY, CDR2 SVGAGI. This CDR3 is 12 amino acids long. V lost 7 bases, J lost 5 bases, and 3 bases stayed unmatched. This chain's CDR3 is CASTRTGDEQYF. The CDR3 region has the DNA TGTGCCAGCACTAGGACAGGGGACGAGCAGTACTTC.

This chain uses TRBV9 with TRBJ2-1; the D gene is possibly TRBD1 (5 bases). Germline values: CDR1 SGDLS, CDR2 YYNGEE. This CDR3 contains 15 residues. The ends were cut back, 0 bases at V and 7 bases at J, with 14 bases in the middle. The CDR3: CASSVDFKGKNEQFF. The CDR3 bases are TGTGCCAGCAGCGTAGACTTTAAGGGGAAAAATGAGCAGTTCTTC.

The chain uses TRBV7-2 and TRBJ2-1, with a possible D match to TRBD1 (5 bases). V was cut by 2 bases and J by 0 bases, with 17 bases left in between. Germline values: CDR1 SGHTA, CDR2 FQGNSA. The CDR3 has 18 amino acids. The CDR3 is CASSLRGLKGGSYNEQFF. The CDR3 DNA sequence: TGTGCCAGCAGCTTAAGGGGCTTAAAAGGCGGCTCCTACAATGAGCAGTTCTTC.

The V and J genes are TRBV6-1 and TRBJ2-2; the D gene could be TRBD1 or TRBD2 (7 bases each). The CDR3 is 16 amino acids. Germline loops: CDR1 MNHNS, CDR2 SASEGT. Trimming took off 3 bases at V and 3 bases at J, with 14 bases between the two ends. The DNA for the CDR3 is TGTGCCAGCAGTGACTGGGAGGGGGCGTACACCGGGGAGCTGTTTTTT. This gives the protein CASSDWEGAYTGELFF.

The chain uses TRBV15 and TRBJ2-7; D might be TRBD2 (5 bases). The CDR3 has 14 residues. Trimming left V 3 bases short and J 0 bases short, with 9 bases between. The germline CDR1 and CDR2 sequences are LNHNV and YYDKDF (reference sequence). The CDR3 DNA is TGTGCCACCAGCAGTTCCGGACTCTCCTACGAGCAGTACTTC. Encoded protein: CATSSSGLSYEQYF.

V usage is TRBV4-1 and J usage is TRBJ1-2, with no clear D. V gave up 0 bases and J gave up 4 bases, with 6 bases separating them. From germline, CDR1 is MGHRA and CDR2 YSYEKL. This CDR3 has 13 residues. Here the CDR3 DNA reads TGCGCCAGCAGCCAAGATCCCCCCTATGGCTACACCTTC. Protein: CASSQDPPYGYTF.

This chain joins TRBV6-6 and TRBJ1-5; D is unresolved. V lost 8 bases to trimming and J lost 5 bases, with 16 bases between them. The CDR3 totals 14 residues. The germline V gene has CDR1 MNHNY and CDR2 SVGAGI (reference sequence). CDR3 loop: CASDVRGTYQPQHF. The CDR3, as DNA: TGTGCCAGCGATGTTCGGGGAACTTATCAGCCCCAGCATTTT.

In regard to this clone: The same CDR3 also results from other DNA sequences found in this sample. CDR3 DNA: TGCGCCAGCAGCCAAGAACGAGGATCTGGAAACACCATATATTTT. It specifies CASSQERGSGNTIYF. The chain employs TRBV4-1 and TRBJ1-3; no clear D. Germline V gene data show CDR1 as MGHRA and CDR2 as YSYEKL. V was shortened by 0 bases and J by 1 base, with 7 bases between the two germline ends. The CDR3 is 15 residues long.

As for this clone: Other DNA sequences in this specimen translate into the identical CDR3. The V and J genes are TRBV30 and TRBJ1-5, with D unclear. There are 15 residues in the CDR3. From germline, CDR1 is GTSNPN and CDR2 SVGIG (reference sequence). V lost 2 bases to trimming and J lost 7 bases, with 18 bases between them. The CDR3: CAWSQSRAGLQPQHF. DNA of the CDR3: TGTGCCTGGAGTCAATCCCGGGCAGGTCTCCAGCCCCAGCATTTT.

This chain connects TRBV4-1 to TRBJ2-2; TRBD2 matches 7 bases. After removal of 1 base from V and 4 bases from J, the junction contained 0 bases not matched to a gene. Germline CDR1 is MGHRA and CDR2 is YSYEKL. The CDR3 totals 14 residues. The DNA of the CDR3 is TGCGCCAGCAGCCAAGGGGGGGGCACCGGGGAGCTGTTTTTT. Protein sequence: CASSQGGGTGELFF.

This clone was picked up a small number of times. The chain has TRBV2 and TRBJ1-1; D unresolved. CDR3 length: 13 residues. Germline V CDR1 and CDR2: SNHLY, FYNNEI. V lost 5 bases and J lost 3, with 10 bases in between. The CDR3 DNA is TGTGCCAGCAGTTTCGGAACCTACACTGAAGCTTTCTTT. Residues: CASSFGTYTEAFF.